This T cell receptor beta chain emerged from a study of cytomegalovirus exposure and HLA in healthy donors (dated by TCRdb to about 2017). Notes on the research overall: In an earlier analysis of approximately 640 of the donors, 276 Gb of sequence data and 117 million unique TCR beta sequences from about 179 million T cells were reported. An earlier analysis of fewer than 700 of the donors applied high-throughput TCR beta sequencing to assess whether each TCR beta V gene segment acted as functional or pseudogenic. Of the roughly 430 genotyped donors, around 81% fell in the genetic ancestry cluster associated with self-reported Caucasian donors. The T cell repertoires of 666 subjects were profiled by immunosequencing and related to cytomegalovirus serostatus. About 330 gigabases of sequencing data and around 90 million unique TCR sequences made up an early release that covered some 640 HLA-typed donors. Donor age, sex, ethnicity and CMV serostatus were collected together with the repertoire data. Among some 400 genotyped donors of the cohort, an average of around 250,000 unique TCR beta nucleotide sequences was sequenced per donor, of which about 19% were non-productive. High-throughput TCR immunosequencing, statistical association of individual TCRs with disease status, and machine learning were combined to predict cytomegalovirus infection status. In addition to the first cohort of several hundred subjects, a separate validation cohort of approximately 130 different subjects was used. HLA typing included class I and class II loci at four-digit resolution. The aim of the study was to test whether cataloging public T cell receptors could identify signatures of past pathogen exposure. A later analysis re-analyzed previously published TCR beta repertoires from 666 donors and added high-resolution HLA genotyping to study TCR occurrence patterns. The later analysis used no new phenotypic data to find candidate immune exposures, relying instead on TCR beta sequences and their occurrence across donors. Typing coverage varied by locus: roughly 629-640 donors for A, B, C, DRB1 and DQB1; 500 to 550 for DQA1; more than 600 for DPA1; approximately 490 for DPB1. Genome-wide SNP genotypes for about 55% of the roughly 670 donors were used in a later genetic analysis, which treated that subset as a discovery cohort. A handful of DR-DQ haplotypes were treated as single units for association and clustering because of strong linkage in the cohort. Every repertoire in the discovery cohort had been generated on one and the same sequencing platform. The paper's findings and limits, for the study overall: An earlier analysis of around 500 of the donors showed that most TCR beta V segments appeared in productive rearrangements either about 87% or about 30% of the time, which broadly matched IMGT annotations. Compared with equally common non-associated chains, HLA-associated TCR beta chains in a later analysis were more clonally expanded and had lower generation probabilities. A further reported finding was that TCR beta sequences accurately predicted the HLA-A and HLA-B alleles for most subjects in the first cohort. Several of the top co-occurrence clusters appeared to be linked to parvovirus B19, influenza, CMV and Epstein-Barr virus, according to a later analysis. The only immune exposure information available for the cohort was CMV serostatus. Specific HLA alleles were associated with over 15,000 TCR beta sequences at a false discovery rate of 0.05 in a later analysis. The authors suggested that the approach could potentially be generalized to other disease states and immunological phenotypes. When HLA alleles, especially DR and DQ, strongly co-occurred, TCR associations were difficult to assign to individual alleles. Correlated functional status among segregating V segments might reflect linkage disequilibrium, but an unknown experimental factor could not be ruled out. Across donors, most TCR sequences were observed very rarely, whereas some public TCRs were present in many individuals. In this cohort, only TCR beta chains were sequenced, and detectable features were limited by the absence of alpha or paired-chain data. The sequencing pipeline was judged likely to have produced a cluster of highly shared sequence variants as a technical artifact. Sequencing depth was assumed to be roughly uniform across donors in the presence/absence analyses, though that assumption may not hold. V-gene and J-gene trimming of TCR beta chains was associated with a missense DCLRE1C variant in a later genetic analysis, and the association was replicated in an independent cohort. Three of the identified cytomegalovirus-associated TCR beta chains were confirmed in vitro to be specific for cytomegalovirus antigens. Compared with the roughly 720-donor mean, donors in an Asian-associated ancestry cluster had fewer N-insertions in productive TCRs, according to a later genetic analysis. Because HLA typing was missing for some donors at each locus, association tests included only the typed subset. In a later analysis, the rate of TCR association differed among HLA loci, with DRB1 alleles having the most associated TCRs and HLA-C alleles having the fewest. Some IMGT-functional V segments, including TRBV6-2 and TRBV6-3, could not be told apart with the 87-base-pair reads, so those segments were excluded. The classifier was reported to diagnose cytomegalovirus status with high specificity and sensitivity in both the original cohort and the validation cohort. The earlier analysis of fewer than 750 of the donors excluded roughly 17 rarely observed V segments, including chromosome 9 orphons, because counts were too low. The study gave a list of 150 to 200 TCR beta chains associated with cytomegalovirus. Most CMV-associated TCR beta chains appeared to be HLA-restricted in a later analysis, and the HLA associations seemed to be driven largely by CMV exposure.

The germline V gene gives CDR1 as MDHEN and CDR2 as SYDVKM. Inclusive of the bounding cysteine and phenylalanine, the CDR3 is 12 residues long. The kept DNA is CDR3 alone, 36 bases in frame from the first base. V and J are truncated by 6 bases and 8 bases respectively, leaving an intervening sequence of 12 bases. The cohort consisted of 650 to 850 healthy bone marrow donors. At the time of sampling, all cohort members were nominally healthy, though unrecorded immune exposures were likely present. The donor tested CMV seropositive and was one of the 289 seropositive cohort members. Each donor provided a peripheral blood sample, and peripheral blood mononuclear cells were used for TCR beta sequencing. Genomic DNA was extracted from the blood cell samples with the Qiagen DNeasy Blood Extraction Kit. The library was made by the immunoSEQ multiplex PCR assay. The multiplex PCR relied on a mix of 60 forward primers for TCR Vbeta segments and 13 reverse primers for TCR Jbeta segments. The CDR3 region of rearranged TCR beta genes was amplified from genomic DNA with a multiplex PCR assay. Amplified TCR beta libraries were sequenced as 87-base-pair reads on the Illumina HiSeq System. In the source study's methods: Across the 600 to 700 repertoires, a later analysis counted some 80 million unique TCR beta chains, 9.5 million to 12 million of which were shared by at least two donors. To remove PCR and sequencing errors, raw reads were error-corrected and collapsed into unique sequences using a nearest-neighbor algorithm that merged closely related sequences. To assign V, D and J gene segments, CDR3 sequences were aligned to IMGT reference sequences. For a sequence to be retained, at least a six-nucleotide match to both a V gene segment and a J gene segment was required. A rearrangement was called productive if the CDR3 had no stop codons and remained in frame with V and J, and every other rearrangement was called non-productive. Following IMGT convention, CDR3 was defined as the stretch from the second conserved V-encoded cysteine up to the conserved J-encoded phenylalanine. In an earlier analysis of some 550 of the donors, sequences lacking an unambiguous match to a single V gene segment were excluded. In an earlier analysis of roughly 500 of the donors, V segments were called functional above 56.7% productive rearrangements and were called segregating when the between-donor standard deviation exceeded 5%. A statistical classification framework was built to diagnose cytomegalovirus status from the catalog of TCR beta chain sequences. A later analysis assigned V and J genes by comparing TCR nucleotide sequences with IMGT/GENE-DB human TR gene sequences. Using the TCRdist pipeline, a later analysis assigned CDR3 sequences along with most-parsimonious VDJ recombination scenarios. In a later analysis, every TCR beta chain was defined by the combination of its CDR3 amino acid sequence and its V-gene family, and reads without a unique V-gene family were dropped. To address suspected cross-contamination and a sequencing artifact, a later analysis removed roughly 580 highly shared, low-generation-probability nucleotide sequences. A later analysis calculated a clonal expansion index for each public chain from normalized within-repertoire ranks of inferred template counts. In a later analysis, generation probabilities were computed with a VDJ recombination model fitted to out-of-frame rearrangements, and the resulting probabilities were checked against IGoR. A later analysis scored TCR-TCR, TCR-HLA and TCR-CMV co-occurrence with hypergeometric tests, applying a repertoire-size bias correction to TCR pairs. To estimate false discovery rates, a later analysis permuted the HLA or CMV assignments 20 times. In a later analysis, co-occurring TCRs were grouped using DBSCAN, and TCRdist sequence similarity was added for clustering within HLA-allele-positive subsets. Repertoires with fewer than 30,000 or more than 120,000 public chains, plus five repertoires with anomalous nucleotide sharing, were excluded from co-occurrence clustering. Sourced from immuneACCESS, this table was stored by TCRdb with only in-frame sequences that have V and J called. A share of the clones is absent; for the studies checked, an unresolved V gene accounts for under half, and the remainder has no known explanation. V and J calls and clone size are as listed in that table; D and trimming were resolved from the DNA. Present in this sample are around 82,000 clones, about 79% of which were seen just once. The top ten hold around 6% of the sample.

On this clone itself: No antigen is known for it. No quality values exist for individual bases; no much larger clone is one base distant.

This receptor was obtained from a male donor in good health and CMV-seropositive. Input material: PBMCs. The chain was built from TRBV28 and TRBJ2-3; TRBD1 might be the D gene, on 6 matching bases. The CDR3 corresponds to CASRQGNPTQYF. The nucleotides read TGTGCCAGCAGACAGGGCAACCCTACGCAGTATTTT. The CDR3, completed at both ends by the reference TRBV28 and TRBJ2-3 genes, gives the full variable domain DVKVTQSSRYLVKRTGEKVFLECVQDMDHENMFWYRQDPGLGLRLIYFSYDVKMKEKGDIPEGYSVSREKKERFSLILESASTNQTSMYLCASRQGNPTQYFGPGTRLTVL.